This T cell receptor (beta chain) was sequenced during a study of T cell clonotyping in hematopoietic cell transplantation. Germline V gene sequence: CDR1 LNHNV, CDR2 YYDKDF (reference sequence). The ends were cut back, 5 bases at V and 8 bases at J, with 18 bases in the middle. This CDR3 has 14 residues. Data came from immunoSEQ multiplex PCR; TCRdb stores just in-frame clones and leaves some out. Here the sample spans 15,000 to 25,000 clones, approximately 80% being singletons. The source of this sequence is a man aged 60 to 75 in good health. Some clones in this sample may be carry-over from other donors' samples. The gene calls are TRBV15 and TRBJ1-1; TRBD1 is a possible D gene (5 bases). Sequencing used peripheral blood mononuclear cells. CDR3 in DNA: TGTGCCACCAGCGAACGGGGACCGCCCAGGGAAGCTTTCTTT. Its translation: CATSERGPPREAFF.